This TCR beta chain appears in the sequencing data of a study of identical twins. Whole-study results and caveats: For monozygotic twins, models underestimated out-of-frame TCR alpha sharing. Weaker excess sharing between twins was seen in beta out-of-frame sequences. Alpha sequences that were out-of-frame and twin-shared showed an excess of low generation probability.

TCRdb passed the 5' RACE reads through MiXCR, listing each CDR3 protein once. The sample lists 700,000 or so distinct CDR3 sequences; over 8.5% were seen once. The sample holds many counts of this clonotype. Its cognate antigen is unknown. The germline gives CDR1 SGHTA, CDR2 FQGNSA. The CDR3 spans 15 residues. Trimming took off 1 base at V and 4 bases at J, with 11 bases between the two ends. The sample also formed part of further work on yellow fever vaccine responses in identical twins.

The rearrangement joins TRBV7-2 to TRBJ1-5, with D uncertain. The TCR was taken from a young woman in good health. The sequenced sample was PBMCs. The CDR3 region is CASSLDGGLNQPQHF. The CDR3 nucleotides are TGTGCCAGCAGCTTAGATGGAGGGCTTAATCAGCCCCAGCATTTT.